The rows below give T cell receptor beta chains drawn from one sample of a study of glioma-infiltrating T cells. TCRdb used MiXCR to reprocess the multiplex PCR reads, holding one entry per CDR3 protein. Among 300,000 to 450,000 distinct CDR3 sequences, around 45% were seen once, and the ten largest hold more than 10%. Sequencing used glioma tissue, nonneoplastic brain tissue, or PBMCs (not recorded which). These receptors all stem from a human donor with low-grade glioma or glioblastoma, undergoing nonglioma brain surgery, or in good health (not recorded which). Each CDR3 is given with its conserved first and last residue. D genes are given only for firm matches. The size field is filled for only some rows; it gives once, few, many or a size class.

v_gene	d_gene	abundance	j_gene	CDR3aa	CDR3nt
TRBV7-9	TRBD1	.	TRBJ2-7	CASRHGTGDEQYF	TGTGCCAGCAGACACGGGACAGGCGACGAGCAGTACTTC
TRBV2	TRBD1	.	TRBJ1-5	CASSATGLNQPQHF	TGTGCCAGCAGTGCGACAGGGCTCAATCAGCCCCAGCATTTT
TRBV20-1	TRBD1	many	TRBJ1-1	CSARTGNIEAFF	TGCAGTGCAAGGACAGGTAATATTGAAGCTTTCTTT
TRBV20-1	.	.	TRBJ1-2	CSVRRSDSQKYAYTF	TGCAGTGTGAGACGGTCGGACAGCCAGAAATATGCCTACACCTTC
TRBV4-2	TRBD1	few	TRBJ1-1	CASSQVPHFTGGNTEAFF	TGTGCCAGCAGCCAGGTTCCACACTTCACAGGGGGGAACACTGAAGCTTTCTTT
TRBV6-2/TRBV6-3	.	many	TRBJ2-7	CASSRRVYEQYF	TGTGCCAGCAGTCGACGGGTCTACGAGCAGTACTTC
TRBV25-1	.	.	TRBJ1-3	CASTLEGYGNTIYF	TGTGCCAGCACTCTGGAGGGGTACGGAAACACCATATATTTT
TRBV20-1	TRBD2	.	TRBJ2-7	CSAREGAREHPPYEQYF	TGCAGTGCTAGAGAGGGCGCGCGGGAGCATCCCCCCTACGAGCAGTACTTC
TRBV19	TRBD1	.	TRBJ2-7	CASTAGTGGSYEQYF	TGTGCCAGTACTGCCGGGACAGGGGGTTCCTACGAGCAGTACTTC
TRBV29-1	.	.	TRBJ2-7	CSVLRGDEQYF	TGCAGCGTCCTCAGGGGCGACGAGCAGTACTTC
TRBV7-3	TRBD1	.	TRBJ2-1	CASSLTGQGRDRYEQFF	TGTGCCAGCAGCTTAACGGGACAGGGTAGGGATCGTTATGAGCAGTTCTTC
TRBV28	.	many	TRBJ1-1	CASSLGQGHTEAFF	TGTGCCAGCAGTTTAGGGCAGGGGCACACTGAAGCTTTCTTT
TRBV6-1	.	many	TRBJ2-3	CASRTRDTQYF	TGTGCCAGCAGGACCAGAGATACGCAGTATTTT
TRBV6-2/TRBV6-3	.	.	TRBJ2-3	CASRAARVGAGDTQYF	TGTGCCAGCAGGGCCGCCCGCGTGGGGGCAGGAGATACGCAGTATTTT
TRBV25-1	.	.	TRBJ1-5	CASSEWGDNEPRHF	TGCGCCAGCAGTGAATGGGGGGATAACGAGCCCCGGCATTTT
TRBV12-3/TRBV12-4	.	.	TRBJ1-4	CASSPGRTNEKLFF	TGTGCCAGCAGTCCCGGGCGAACTAATGAAAAACTGTTTTTT
TRBV28	.	many	TRBJ1-5	CATLTILRRGEPNQPQHF	TGTGCCACTCTCACAATACTCCGGAGGGGGGAACCAAATCAGCCCCAGCATTTT
TRBV20-1	.	.	TRBJ1-1	CSAPHGGKGLGPNTEAFF	TGCAGTGCCCCACATGGGGGAAAAGGATTAGGACCAAACACTGAAGCTTTCTTT
TRBV20-1	TRBD2	.	TRBJ2-4	CSAGGRGKNIQYF	TGCAGTGCCGGCGGGAGGGGGAAAAACATTCAGTACTTC
TRBV7-2	.	.	TRBJ2-1	CASSLWTTSYNEQFF	TGTGCCAGCAGCTTATGGACTACCTCCTACAATGAGCAGTTCTTC
TRBV6-1	TRBD2	many	TRBJ2-1	CASRQRTSPLDEQFF	TGTGCCAGCCGCCAGAGGACTAGTCCTCTCGATGAGCAGTTCTTC
TRBV27	TRBD2	.	TRBJ2-1	CASSLIAGGPYNGQFF	TGTGCCAGCAGTTTAATAGCGGGAGGGCCCTACAATGGGCAGTTCTTC
TRBV15	TRBD1	many	TRBJ1-1	CATSRGQGENTEAFF	TGTGCCACCAGCAGGGGACAGGGTGAAAACACTGAAGCTTTCTTT
TRBV7-2	.	many	TRBJ1-3	CASSSHRSPGNTIYF	TGTGCCAGCAGCTCCCACAGGTCTCCTGGAAACACCATATATTTT
TRBV6-6	.	few	TRBJ2-7	CASSYSRGFYEQYF	TGTGCCAGCAGTTACTCGCGGGGCTTTTACGAGCAGTACTTC
TRBV20-1	TRBD2	many	TRBJ2-7	CSAREREYEQYF	TGCAGTGCTAGAGAGCGGGAGTACGAGCAGTACTTC
TRBV20-1	.	few	TRBJ1-2	CSASGGNYGYTF	TGCAGTGCTAGCGGAGGAAACTATGGCTACACCTTC
TRBV7-9	.	.	TRBJ1-1	CASSVEQVNTEAFF	TGCGCCAGCAGCGTCGAACAGGTGAACACTGAAGCTTTCTTT
TRBV15	.	.	TRBJ2-6	CATSGGNSGANVLTF	TGTGCCACCAGCGGGGGGAATTCTGGGGCCAACGTCCTGACTTTC
TRBV7-2	.	.	TRBJ2-5	CASSSGIQTQYF	TGTGCCAGCAGCTCGGGGATCCAGACCCAGTACTTC
TRBV4-1	TRBD2	.	TRBJ2-1	CASSQRGASGSHEQFF	TGCGCCAGCAGTCAAAGGGGGGCTAGCGGGAGCCATGAGCAGTTCTTC
TRBV7-2	.	.	TRBJ1-1	CASSPLCRGEAFF	TGTGCCAGCAGCCCCCTTTGCAGGGGTGAAGCTTTCTTT
TRBV27	TRBD2	many	TRBJ2-7	CASSLLGFGGVWEQYF	TGTGCCAGCAGTTTACTGGGGTTTGGGGGGGTCTGGGAGCAGTACTTC
TRBV20-1	.	.	TRBJ1-5	CSARLTGSDSNQPQHF	TGCAGTGCTAGACTAACAGGTTCTGATAGCAATCAGCCCCAGCATTTT
TRBV29-1	TRBD1	.	TRBJ2-3	CSVEGGDRGTDTQYF	TGCAGCGTTGAGGGGGGGGACAGGGGCACAGATACGCAGTATTTT
TRBV27	.	many	TRBJ2-3	CASSLLGFDSTDTQYF	TGTGCCAGCAGTTTATTGGGATTCGATAGCACAGATACGCAGTATTTT
TRBV7-9	TRBD2	.	TRBJ2-1	CASSRYSAGGGNEQFF	TGTGCCAGCAGTCGCTACTCAGCGGGAGGGGGCAATGAGCAGTTCTTC
TRBV7-2	.	.	TRBJ2-7	CASSLVPGPASLEQYF	TGTGCCAGCAGCTTAGTTCCGGGCCCTGCCTCGCTCGAGCAGTACTTC